The 19 T cell receptor beta chains reported below all come from one sample, sequenced in a study of liver allograft versus peripheral blood T cells. Study summary: Repertoires from peripheral blood of liver transplant recipients were compared with those inside their transplanted livers.

From the reads, TCRdb called clonotypes with MiXCR, one entry per CDR3 protein. Of about 5,600 distinct CDR3 sequences detected, 12% to 15% appear once; the ten largest clones hold approximately 2.8%. The receptors shown here come from a human patient who had a liver transplant. Some T cells here may be from the graft donor.

The V gene is TRBV30, the J gene TRBJ2-2, with D tentatively TRBD1 or TRBD2 (5 bases each). The CDR3 is made up of 18 amino acids. V dropped 2 bases and J dropped 5 bases, with 24 bases sitting between them. In germline, CDR1 is GTSNPN, CDR2 SVGIG (reference sequence). The CDR3 DNA reads as TGTGCCTGGAGTCCTCTAGGACGGGGCTTCGCTTATACCGGGGAGCTGTTTTTT. This encodes CAWSPLGRGFAYTGELFF.

By sample fraction, this clonotype is medium-sized (0.01 to 0.1%). Here the CDR3 DNA reads TGTGCCAGCAGCTCTCCGGGGGGTGAAGCTTTCTTT. This encodes CASSSPGGEAFF. The chain combines TRBV7-2 with TRBJ1-1, with D perhaps TRBD1 (5 bases). Trimming stripped 4 bases from V and 7 bases from J, with 10 bases between. The CDR3 loop spans 12 amino acids. Germline CDR1 is SGHTA and CDR2 is FQGNSA. The variable domain in full, completed from reference TRBV7-2 and TRBJ1-1, reads GAGVSQSPSNKVTEKGKDVELRCDPISGHTALYWYRQSLGQGLEFLIYFQGNSAPDKSGLPSDRFSAERTGGSVSTLTIQRTQQEDSAVYLCASSSPGGEAFFGQGTRLTVV.

By share, this clonotype counts as medium-sized. The chain links TRBV30 to TRBJ2-7; 9 bases are a match to TRBD2. Germline-derived CDR1 and CDR2 are GTSNPN and SVGIG (reference sequence). The CDR3 covers 12 residues. The trim removed 4 bases at V and 2 bases at J, leaving 0 bases unmatched. CDR3 sequence (DNA): TGTGCCTGGACTAGCGGGACCTACGAGCAGTACTTC. Its translation: CAWTSGTYEQYF.

By frequency in the sample, this clonotype is medium-sized. The V gene is TRBV6-5, the J gene TRBJ2-7, with 8 bases fitting TRBD2. Trimming at V came to 7 bases and at J to 1 base, leaving 9 bases not matched to a gene. This CDR3 has 15 residues. Germline V gives CDR1 MNHEY, CDR2 SVGAGI. The CDR3 reads CASKMSGSRSYEQYF. CDR3 coding DNA: TGTGCCAGCAAGATGAGCGGGAGTAGGTCCTACGAGCAGTACTTC.

The J gene is TRBJ1-3, the V gene TRBV20-1; D gene ambiguous. V gave up 6 bases and J gave up 3 bases, with 12 bases separating them. CDR3 length: 13 amino acids. CDR1 DFQATT and CDR2 SNEGSKA come from the germline V gene (reference sequence). The CDR3 DNA sequence: TGCAGTGCCGTGATACCGGGTGGAAACACCATATATTTT. Translating gives CSAVIPGGNTIYF.

This clonotype is judged medium-sized. The chain joins TRBV27 to TRBJ1-2, with TRBD1 as a possible D gene (6 bases). Per germline, CDR1 MNHEY and CDR2 SMNVEV (reference sequence). This CDR3 spans 14 amino acids. Trimming cost V 5 bases and J 4 bases, with 14 bases left between them. Here the CDR3 DNA reads TGTGCCAGCAGTATTGGGGGCCTGCCCTATGGCTACACCTTC. It yields the protein CASSIGGLPYGYTF.

The chain combines TRBV24-1 with TRBJ2-1; TRBD1 is a possible D gene (6 bases). V was clipped by 4 bases and J by 0 bases, with 21 bases between them. From germline, CDR1 is KGHDR and CDR2 SFDVKD. The length of the CDR3 is 19 residues. CDR3 coding DNA: TGTGCCACCAGTGACCCAACTATTACAGGGAGCCGCTCCTACAATGAGCAGTTCTTC. As protein: CATSDPTITGSRSYNEQFF.

The chain has TRBV19 and TRBJ2-4, with 12 bases fitting TRBD2. Germline V gives CDR1 LNHDA, CDR2 SQIVND (reference sequence). The CDR3 runs to 17 residues. Germline trimming cut 7 bases from V and 1 base from J; bases unmatched to any gene: 8. In nucleotides, the CDR3 is TGTGCCAGTACACTAGCGGGAGGCCAATCCGCCAAAAACATTCAGTACTTC. Amino acids: CASTLAGGQSAKNIQYF.

In the case of this clonotype: At one end the junction does not follow the germline gene, possibly because of a read error. This chain joins TRBV20-1 and TRBJ1-5, with D maybe TRBD1 (5 bases). Germline V CDR1 and CDR2: DFQATT, SNEGSKA (reference sequence). This CDR3 is 14 amino acids long. The CDR3 reads CPRAGVKSNQPEHF. CDR3 DNA: TGCCCCCGGGCGGGGGTGAAGAGCAATCAGCCCGAGCATTTT.

The chain has TRBV6-6 and TRBJ2-1; 11 nucleotides line up with TRBD1. Germline values: CDR1 MNHNY, CDR2 SVGAGI (reference sequence). This CDR3 is built from 15 residues. Trimming at V came to 6 bases and at J to 6 bases, leaving 7 bases not matched to a gene. In nucleotides, the CDR3 is TGTGCCAGCAGCCCCCGGGACAGGGGGACCAATGAGCAGTTCTTC. The encoded protein is CASSPRDRGTNEQFF.

CDR3 nucleotides: TGTGCCAGCAGCCCCGGGACAAGCTCCTACAATGAGCAGTTCTTC. This gives the protein CASSPGTSSYNEQFF. V usage is TRBV5-4 and J usage is TRBJ2-1; D perhaps matches TRBD1 (6 bases). The CDR3 loop spans 15 amino acids. Germline V CDR1 and CDR2: SGHNT, YYREEE (reference sequence). V was clipped by 4 bases and J by 0 bases, with 11 bases between them.

The table lists this clonotype with a few counts. The chain is built from TRBV6-6 and TRBJ2-4; D perhaps matches TRBD1 (6 bases). V was pared by 9 bases and J by 6 bases, with 15 bases between. Germline V gene sequence: CDR1 MNHNY, CDR2 SVGAGI (reference sequence). The length of the CDR3 is 13 residues. This chain's CDR3 is CASARGEGNIQYF. Here the CDR3 DNA reads TGTGCCAGTGCCAGGGGAGAGGGAAACATTCAGTACTTC.

At least ten counts were recorded for this clonotype. This chain links TRBV19 with TRBJ2-1, with D uncertain. V was pared by 3 bases and J by 0 bases, with 9 bases between. The CDR3 has 15 amino acids. The V gene's germline CDR1 is LNHDA and CDR2 SQIVND (reference sequence). CDR3 region: CASSIGISSYNEQFF. In DNA, the CDR3 is TGTGCCAGTAGTATTGGGATTAGCTCCTACAATGAGCAGTTCTTC.

The chain uses TRBV7-3 and TRBJ2-1, with D possibly matching TRBD2 (5 bases). In germline, CDR1 is SGHTA, CDR2 FQGTGA. The CDR3 is 13 residues long. Trimming pared 0 bases from V and 10 bases from J, leaving 10 bases between. The CDR3 protein is CASSLTSEGEQFF. CDR3 sequence (DNA): TGTGCCAGCAGCTTAACTAGCGAAGGGGAGCAGTTCTTC.

By sample share, this clonotype is medium-sized. V gene TRBV6-5 combines with J gene TRBJ2-1; D ambiguous. Germline CDR1 is MNHEY and CDR2 is SVGAGI. Trimming stripped 0 bases from V and 3 bases from J, with 6 bases between. This CDR3 is 14 amino acids long. Here the CDR3 DNA reads TGTGCCAGCAGTTACTCGAGGAGCTACAATGAGCAGTTCTTC. Its translation is CASSYSRSYNEQFF.

The V and J genes are TRBV20-1 and TRBJ2-3, with 13 bases lining up with TRBD2. Per the germline V gene, CDR1 is DFQATT and CDR2 is SNEGSKA (reference sequence). The CDR3 consists of 17 residues. Unmatched junction bases numbered 11, after V lost 3 bases and J lost 5 bases. CDR3 sequence (DNA): TGCAGTGCTAGGCCCCGGGGACTAGCGGGATCGAAAGATACGCAGTATTTT. It specifies CSARPRGLAGSKDTQYF.

Judged by abundance, this clonotype is medium-sized. V gene TRBV19 combines with J gene TRBJ2-7; D uncertain. The germline V gene encodes CDR1 LNHDA and CDR2 SQIVND (reference sequence). The CDR3 has 15 residues. V lost 5 bases, J lost 2 bases, and 16 bases lay in between. The CDR3 here is CASSQAWGSAYEQYF. The CDR3 DNA sequence: TGTGCCAGTAGTCAGGCCTGGGGATCGGCCTACGAGCAGTACTTC.

In its sample, this clonotype is medium-sized. This CDR3 is CASSTPVGYEAFF. The CDR3 DNA reads as TGTGCCAGTAGTACCCCCGTCGGGTATGAAGCTTTCTTT. V and J are TRBV19 and TRBJ1-1; no definite D call. Trimming took off 4 bases at V and 7 bases at J, with 13 bases between the two ends. Germline-derived CDR1 and CDR2 are LNHDA and SQIVND (reference sequence). This CDR3 has 13 residues. Full variable domain (rest looked up from reference TRBV19 and TRBJ1-1): DGGITQSPKYLFRKEGQNVTLSCEQNLNHDAMYWYRQDPGQGLRLIYYSQIVNDFQKGDIAEGYSVSREKKESFPLTVTSAQKNPTAFYLCASSTPVGYEAFFGQGTRLTVV.

This clonotype is medium-sized. The V call is TRBV7-2, the J call TRBJ1-1; TRBD1 is a possible D gene (5 bases). Per germline, CDR1 SGHTA and CDR2 FQGNSA. Trimming pared 2 bases from V and 5 bases from J, leaving 18 bases between. This CDR3 contains 16 residues. In DNA form, the CDR3 reads TGTGCCAGCAGCTTAAGTGTGCCCCGCAAGGGGACTGAAGCTTTCTTT. This codes for CASSLSVPRKGTEAFF.